These 13 T cell receptor beta chains were sequenced from one sample in a study of shared clonotypes between healthy human individuals. This table comes from immunoSEQ multiplex PCR, and its TCRdb copy is limited to in-frame clones, with some not included. The sample contains about 2.4 million clones, approximately 93% of which appear only once. The sample was naive CD4+ T cells from PBMCs. Subset described: CD45RA+ positively selected. The receptors were sampled from a man between 18 and 29 years old in good health. Some clones in this sample may be carry-over from other donors' samples.

The chain has TRBV28 and TRBJ1-4; a possible D gene is TRBD1 (6 bases). The germline V gene encodes CDR1 MDHEN and CDR2 SYDVKM. Trimming stripped 7 bases from V and 3 bases from J, with 18 bases between. This CDR3 is 16 amino acids long. CDR3 protein: CASTSGGGAPNEKLFF. For the CDR3, the DNA is TGTGCCAGCACTTCGGGCGGGGGGGCGCCTAATGAAAAACTGTTTTTT.

The V gene is TRBV11-2, the J gene TRBJ1-3, with 7 bases fitting TRBD1. The CDR3 is 15 residues long. V shed 9 bases, J shed 4 bases, and the junction held 12 bases outside the gene matches. The germline V gene has CDR1 SGHAT and CDR2 FQNNGV. The CDR3 DNA follows: TGTGCCAGTAGGGCTGTACAGGGGCCCGGAAACACCATATATTTT. Protein product: CASRAVQGPGNTIYF.

CDR3 residues: CATTGQLNQPQHF. The CDR3 bases are TGTGCCACCACGGGACAGTTAAATCAGCCCCAGCATTTT. J is TRBJ1-5 and V is TRBV19; 7 nucleotides match TRBD1. There are 13 residues in the CDR3. Germline values: CDR1 LNHDA, CDR2 SQIVND (reference sequence). V gave up 10 bases and J gave up 4 bases; unmatched junction bases: 7.

Concerning this clone itself: In the same sample, other DNA sequences code for this CDR3. The V gene is TRBV7-3, the J gene TRBJ2-3; D is unclear. This CDR3 has 13 amino acids. Germline CDR1 SGHTA, CDR2 FQGTGA. The ends were cut back, 4 bases at V and 1 base at J, with 6 bases in the middle. The CDR3: CASSSQRTDTQYF. CDR3 nucleotides: TGTGCCAGCAGCTCCCAGCGCACAGATACGCAGTATTTT.

The chain recombines TRBV15 with TRBJ2-1; D is tentatively TRBD1 or TRBD2 (5 bases each). Germline V gene sequence: CDR1 LNHNV, CDR2 YYDKDF (reference sequence). This CDR3 comprises 14 residues. V lost 2 bases and J lost 4, with 9 bases in between. The CDR3 coding sequence is TGTGCCACCAGCAGACGGGACGATTACAATGAGCAGTTCTTC. Translation gives CATSRRDDYNEQFF. The full variable domain, with the rest looked up from reference TRBV15 and TRBJ2-1, is DAMVIQNPRYQVTQFGKPVTLSCSQTLNHNVMYWYQQKSSQAPKLLFHYYDKDFNNEADTPDNFQSRRPNTSFCFLDIRSPGLGDTAMYLCATSRRDDYNEQFFGPGTRLTVL.

The rearrangement links TRBV6-1 to TRBJ1-1, with TRBD1 identical over 7 bases. The junction had 9 bases not matched to a gene; V was cut back by 6 bases and J by 5 bases. This CDR3 is 14 amino acids long. CDR1 MNHNS and CDR2 SASEGT come from the germline V gene. The CDR3 DNA reads TGTGCCAGCAGATCGACAGGGCTGGGGACTGAAGCTTTCTTT. This encodes CASRSTGLGTEAFF.

The chain joins TRBV10-3 to TRBJ1-1; D is unresolved. This CDR3 spans 11 amino acids. Germline CDR1 reads ENHRY; CDR2 reads SYGVKD. V lost 5 bases and J 3 bases, leaving 4 bases between the germline ends. The CDR3 loop reads CAISSDTEAFF. CDR3 DNA: TGTGCCATCAGTTCTGACACTGAAGCTTTCTTT.

The chain carries TRBV14 and TRBJ1-1; D is possibly TRBD1 (5 bases). The CDR3 is 13 amino acids. With 2 bases removed from V and 9 bases from J, the gap between germline ends came to 13 bases. Germline V gives CDR1 SGHDN, CDR2 FVKESK. The CDR3 sequence: CASSQFQGIQAFF. CDR3 nucleotide sequence: TGTGCCAGCAGCCAATTTCAGGGAATACAAGCTTTCTTT.

This rearrangement joins TRBV7-9 to TRBJ2-2; 9 nucleotides align to TRBD2. Germline V CDR1 and CDR2: SEHNR, FQNEAQ (reference sequence). Trimming removed 1 base from V and 6 bases from J; junction bases left unmatched: 6. The CDR3 covers 16 residues. CDR3 amino acids: CASSLVVAGAAGELFF. The CDR3 nucleotides are TGTGCCAGCAGCTTAGTGGTAGCGGGAGCCGCCGGGGAGCTGTTTTTT.

V and J are TRBV28 and TRBJ2-7; D may correspond to TRBD1 or TRBD2 (5 bases each). The CDR3 extends over 15 amino acids. CDR1 and CDR2 (germline): MDHEN, SYDVKM. The V and J ends lost 4 bases and 3 bases respectively, with 16 bases between them. In DNA form, the CDR3 reads TGTGCCAGCAGTTCACCACTTAGGGACCTCTACGAGCAGTACTTC. Amino acid sequence: CASSSPLRDLYEQYF.

This clone was observed a few times. The chain links TRBV14 to TRBJ1-1; no definite D call. Deletions cut 6 bases from V and 0 bases from J, with 5 bases between. CDR3 size: 12 residues. CDR1 is SGHDN and CDR2 is FVKESK in the germline V gene. CDR3 DNA: TGTGCCAGCAGGCAGTTGAACACTGAAGCTTTCTTT. Protein: CASRQLNTEAFF.

The V and J genes are TRBV7-2 and TRBJ2-1; the match to TRBD2 covers 7 bases. The CDR3 is made up of 15 amino acids. Germline CDR1 SGHTA, CDR2 FQGNSA. The J segment lost 9 bases and the V segment lost 1 base, leaving 9 bases of the junction unmatched. This CDR3 is CASSLDGRSSGEQFF. The CDR3 bases are TGTGCCAGCAGCTTAGACGGGAGGAGTTCGGGTGAGCAGTTCTTC. Complete variable domain (other parts from reference TRBV7-2 and TRBJ2-1): GAGVSQSPSNKVTEKGKDVELRCDPISGHTALYWYRQSLGQGLEFLIYFQGNSAPDKSGLPSDRFSAERTGGSVSTLTIQRTQQEDSAVYLCASSLDGRSSGEQFFGPGTRLTVL.

The chain has TRBV10-3 and TRBJ2-2, with 9 bases identical to TRBD2. J lost 6 bases, V lost 0 bases, and 5 bases had no gene match. Germline CDR1 ENHRY, CDR2 SYGVKD. This CDR3 comprises 16 residues. CDR3 DNA: TGTGCCATCAGTGAGTCCCCTAGCGGGACCCCCGGGGAGCTGTTTTTT. It yields the protein CAISESPSGTPGELFF.